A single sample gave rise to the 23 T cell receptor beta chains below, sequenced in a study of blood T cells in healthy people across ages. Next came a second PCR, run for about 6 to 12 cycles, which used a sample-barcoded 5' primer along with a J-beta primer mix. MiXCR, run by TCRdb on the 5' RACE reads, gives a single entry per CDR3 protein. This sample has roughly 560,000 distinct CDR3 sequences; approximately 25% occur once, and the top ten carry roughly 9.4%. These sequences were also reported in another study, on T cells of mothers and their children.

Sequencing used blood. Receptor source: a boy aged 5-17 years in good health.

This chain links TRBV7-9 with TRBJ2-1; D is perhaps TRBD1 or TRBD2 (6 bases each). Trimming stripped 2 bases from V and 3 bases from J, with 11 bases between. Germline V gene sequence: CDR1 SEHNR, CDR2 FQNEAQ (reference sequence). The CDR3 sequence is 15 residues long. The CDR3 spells CASSLSGARYNEQFF. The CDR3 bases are TGTGCCAGCAGCTTATCGGGGGCGCGCTACAATGAGCAGTTCTTC.

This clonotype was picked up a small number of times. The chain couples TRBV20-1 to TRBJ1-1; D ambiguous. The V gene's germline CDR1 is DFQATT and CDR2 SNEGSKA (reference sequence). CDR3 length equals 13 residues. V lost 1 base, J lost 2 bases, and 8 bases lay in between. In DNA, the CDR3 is TGCAGTGCTAGAGCGGGTGGAAACACTGAAGCTTTCTTT. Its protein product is CSARAGGNTEAFF.

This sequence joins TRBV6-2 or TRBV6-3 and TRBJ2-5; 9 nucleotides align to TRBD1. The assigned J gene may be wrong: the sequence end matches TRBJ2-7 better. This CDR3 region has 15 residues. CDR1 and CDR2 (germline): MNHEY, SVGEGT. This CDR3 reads CASSHTDRGPYEQYF. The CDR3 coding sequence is TGTGCCAGCAGTCACACGGACAGGGGCCCCTACGAGCAGTACTTC.

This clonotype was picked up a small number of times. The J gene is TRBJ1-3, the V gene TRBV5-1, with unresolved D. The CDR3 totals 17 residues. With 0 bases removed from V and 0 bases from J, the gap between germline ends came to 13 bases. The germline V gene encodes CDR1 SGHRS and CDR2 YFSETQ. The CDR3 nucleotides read TGCGCCAGCAGCTTGGTCGCCAGCCACGTCTCTGGAAACACCATATATTTT. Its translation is CASSLVASHVSGNTIYF. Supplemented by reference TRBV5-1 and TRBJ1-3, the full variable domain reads KAGVTQTPRYLIKTRGQQVTLSCSPISGHRSVSWYQQTPGQGLQFLFEYFSETQRNKGNFPGRFSGRQFSNSRSEMNVSTLELGDSALYLCASSLVASHVSGNTIYFGEGSWLTVV.

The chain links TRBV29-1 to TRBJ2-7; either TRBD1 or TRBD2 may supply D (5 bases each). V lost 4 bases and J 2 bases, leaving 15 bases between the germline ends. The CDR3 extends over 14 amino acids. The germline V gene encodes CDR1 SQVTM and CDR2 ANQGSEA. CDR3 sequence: CSVGGRGVPYEQYF. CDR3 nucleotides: TGCAGCGTTGGTGGGAGAGGGGTACCCTACGAGCAGTACTTC.

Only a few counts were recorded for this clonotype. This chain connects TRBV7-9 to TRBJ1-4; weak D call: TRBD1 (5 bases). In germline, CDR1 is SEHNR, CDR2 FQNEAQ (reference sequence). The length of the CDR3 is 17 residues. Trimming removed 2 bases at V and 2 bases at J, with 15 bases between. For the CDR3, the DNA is TGTGCCAGCAGCTTACCGACGAGGACACCGACTAATGAAAAACTGTTTTTT. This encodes CASSLPTRTPTNEKLFF.

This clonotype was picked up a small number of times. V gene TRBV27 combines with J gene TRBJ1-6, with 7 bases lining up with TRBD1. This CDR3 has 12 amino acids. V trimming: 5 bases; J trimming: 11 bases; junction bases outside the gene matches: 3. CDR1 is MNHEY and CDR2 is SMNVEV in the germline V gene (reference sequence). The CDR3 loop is CASSNRGAPLHF. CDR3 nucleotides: TGTGCCAGCAGTAACAGGGGCGCACCCCTCCACTTT.

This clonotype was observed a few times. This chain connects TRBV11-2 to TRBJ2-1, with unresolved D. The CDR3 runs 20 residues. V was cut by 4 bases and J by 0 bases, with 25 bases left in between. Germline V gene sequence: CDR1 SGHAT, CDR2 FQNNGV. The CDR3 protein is CASSYLYLPGARSSYNEQFF. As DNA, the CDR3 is TGTGCCAGCAGCTACTTATATCTTCCGGGCGCCAGGAGCTCCTACAATGAGCAGTTCTTC.

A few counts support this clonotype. CDR3 sequence: CSASVWGAGYEQYF. As DNA, the CDR3 is TGCAGTGCTTCCGTTTGGGGGGCAGGATACGAGCAGTACTTC. V is TRBV20-1 and J is TRBJ2-7; tentatively, D is TRBD1 or TRBD2 (6 bases each). The V gene's germline CDR1 is DFQATT and CDR2 SNEGSKA (reference sequence). Trimming left V 5 bases short and J 4 bases short, with 18 bases between. This CDR3 comprises 14 residues.

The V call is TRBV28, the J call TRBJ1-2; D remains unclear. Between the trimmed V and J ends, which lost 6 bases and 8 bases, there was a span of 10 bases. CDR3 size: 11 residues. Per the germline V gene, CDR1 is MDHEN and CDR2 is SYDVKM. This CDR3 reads CASSRLSGYTF. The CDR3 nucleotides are TGTGCCAGCAGCCGGCTGTCCGGCTACACCTTC.

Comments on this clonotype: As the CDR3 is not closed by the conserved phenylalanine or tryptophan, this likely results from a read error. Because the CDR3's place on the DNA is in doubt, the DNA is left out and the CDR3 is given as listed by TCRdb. CDR3 loop: CSVEATSGTVL. This chain links TRBV29-1 with TRBJ2-1; the table's D gene call, TRBD2, was not cross checked with the DNA. Germline CDR1 and CDR2: SQVTM and ANQGSEA. Both ends counted, the CDR3 spans 11 residues.

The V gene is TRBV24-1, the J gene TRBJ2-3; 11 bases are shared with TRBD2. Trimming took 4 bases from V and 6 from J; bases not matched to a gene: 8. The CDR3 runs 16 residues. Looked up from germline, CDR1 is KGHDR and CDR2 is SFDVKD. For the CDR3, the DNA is TGTGCCACCAGTGAGGCTAGCGGGGGGCCTCTGGATACGCAGTATTTT. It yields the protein CATSEASGGPLDTQYF.

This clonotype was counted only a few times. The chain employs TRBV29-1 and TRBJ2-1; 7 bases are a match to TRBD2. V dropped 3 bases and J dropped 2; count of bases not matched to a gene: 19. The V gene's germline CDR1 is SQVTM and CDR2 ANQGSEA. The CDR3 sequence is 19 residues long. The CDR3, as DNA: TGCAGCGTTGACGACTCCGCTTGGGGCGGGAGTGTGACCTACAATGAGCAGTTCTTC. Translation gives CSVDDSAWGGSVTYNEQFF.

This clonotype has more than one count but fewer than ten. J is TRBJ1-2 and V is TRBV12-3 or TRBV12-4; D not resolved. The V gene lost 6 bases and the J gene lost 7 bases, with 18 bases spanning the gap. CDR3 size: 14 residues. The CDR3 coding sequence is TGTGCCAGCAGCCTCGGAGCGTTTGACGGTGGCTACACCTTC. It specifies CASSLGAFDGGYTF.

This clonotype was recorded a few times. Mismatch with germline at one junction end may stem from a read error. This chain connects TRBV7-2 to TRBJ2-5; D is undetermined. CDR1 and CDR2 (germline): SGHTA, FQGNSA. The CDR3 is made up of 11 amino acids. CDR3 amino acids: CACSSWETQYF. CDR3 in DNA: TGTGCCTGCAGCTCATGGGAGACCCAGTACTTC.

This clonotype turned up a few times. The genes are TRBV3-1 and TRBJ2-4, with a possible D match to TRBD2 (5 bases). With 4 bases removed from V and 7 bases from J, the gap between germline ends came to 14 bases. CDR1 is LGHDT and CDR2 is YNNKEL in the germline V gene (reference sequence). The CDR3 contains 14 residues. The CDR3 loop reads CASSREGSRNIQYF. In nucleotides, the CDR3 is TGTGCCAGCAGCCGAGAGGGCAGTCGGAACATTCAGTACTTC.

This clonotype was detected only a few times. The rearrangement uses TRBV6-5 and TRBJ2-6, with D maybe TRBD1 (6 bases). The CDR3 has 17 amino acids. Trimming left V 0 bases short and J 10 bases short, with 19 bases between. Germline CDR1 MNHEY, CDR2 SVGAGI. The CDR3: CASSYSIPGNDRNVLTF. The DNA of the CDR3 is TGTGCCAGCAGTTACTCGATTCCGGGGAACGACAGGAACGTCCTGACTTTC.

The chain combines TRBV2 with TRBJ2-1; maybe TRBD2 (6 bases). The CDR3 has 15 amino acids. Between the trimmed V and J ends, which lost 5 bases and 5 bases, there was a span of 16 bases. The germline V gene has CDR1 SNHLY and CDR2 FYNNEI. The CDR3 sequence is CASSHRESPNNEQFF. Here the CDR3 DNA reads TGTGCCAGCAGTCATCGGGAGAGCCCCAACAATGAGCAGTTCTTC.

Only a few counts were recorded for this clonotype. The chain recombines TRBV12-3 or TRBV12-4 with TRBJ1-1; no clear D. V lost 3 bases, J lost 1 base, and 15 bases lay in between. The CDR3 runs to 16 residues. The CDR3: CASSFLIDISNTEAFF. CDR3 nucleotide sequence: TGTGCCAGCAGTTTTTTAATCGACATCTCGAACACTGAAGCTTTCTTT.

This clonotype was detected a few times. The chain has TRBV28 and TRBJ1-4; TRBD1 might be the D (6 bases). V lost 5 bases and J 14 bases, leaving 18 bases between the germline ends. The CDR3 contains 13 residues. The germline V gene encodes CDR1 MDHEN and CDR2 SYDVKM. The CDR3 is CASSVSTVGALFF. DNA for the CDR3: TGTGCCAGCAGTGTATCTACAGTGGGGGCCCTGTTTTTT.

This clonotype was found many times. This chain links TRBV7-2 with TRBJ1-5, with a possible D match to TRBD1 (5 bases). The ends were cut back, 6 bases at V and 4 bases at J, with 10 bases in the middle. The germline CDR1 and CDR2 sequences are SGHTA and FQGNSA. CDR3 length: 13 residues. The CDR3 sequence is CASSFGGNQPQHF. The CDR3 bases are TGTGCCAGCAGTTTTGGGGGGAATCAGCCCCAGCATTTT.

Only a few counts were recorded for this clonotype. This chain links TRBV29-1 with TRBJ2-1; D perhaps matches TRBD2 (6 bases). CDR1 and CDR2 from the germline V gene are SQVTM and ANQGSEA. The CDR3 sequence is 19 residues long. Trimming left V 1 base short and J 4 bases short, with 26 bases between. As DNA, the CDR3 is TGCAGCGTTGAAGCCGCGAACGGGGTTCCAGGAGGGGTATACAATGAGCAGTTCTTC. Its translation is CSVEAANGVPGGVYNEQFF.

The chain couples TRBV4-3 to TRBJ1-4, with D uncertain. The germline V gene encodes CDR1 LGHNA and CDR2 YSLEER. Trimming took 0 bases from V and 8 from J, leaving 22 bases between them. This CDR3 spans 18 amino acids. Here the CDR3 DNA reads TGCGCCAGCAGCCAAGATCGGGTCAGGCGGTTCTCAAAGGAAAAACTGTTTTTT. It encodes CASSQDRVRRFSKEKLFF.